This T cell receptor beta chain was identified during a study of blood T cell repertoires in COVID-19. Study-level information: COVID-19 samples from acute and convalescent phases originated in the United States, Italy and Spain. Sources were T cells, B-cell-depleted T cells, or PBMCs; the material itself was cDNA or gDNA.

Original analysis: Reference gene primer amplification in the assay estimated nucleated cell counts. Generated by immunoSEQ multiplex PCR, the TCRdb table keeps only in-frame clones and is missing some. Clone size and V and J calls were adopted from that table, with D and trimming inferred from the DNA. The sample contains about 120,000 clones, 79% of which appear only once. The CDR3 runs to 14 residues. Germline CDR1 SGDLS, CDR2 YYNGEE. The ends lost 7 bases at V and 9 bases at J; junction bases unmatched: 13. The specimen was peripheral blood. This clonotype was obtained from a man aged 40-49 years with active or convalescent COVID-19. V gene TRBV9 combines with J gene TRBJ2-1; 7 nucleotides agree with TRBD2. Written as DNA, the CDR3 is TGTGCCAGCTCGGCGACTAGCTCTATGGGTGAGCAGTTCTTC. As protein: CASSATSSMGEQFF.